The 23 T cell receptor beta chains given below trace back to one sample, sequenced in a study of blood T cell repertoires in COVID-19. Repertoires were generated with immunoSEQ multiplex PCR, while TCRdb's copy carries only in-frame clones and drops some. The repertoire has some 180,000 clones, 85% of them found once; the top ten carry 8.2%. The sample was peripheral blood. Receptors were obtained from a woman aged 60-75 years with acute or convalescent COVID-19.

The chain is built from TRBV7-3 and TRBJ2-1; D might be TRBD1 (6 bases). Germline V lookup: CDR1 SGHTA, CDR2 FQGTGA. Trimming took 4 bases from V and 9 from J, leaving 13 bases between them. The CDR3 covers 13 residues. This CDR3 reads CASSSNRDTEQFF. The CDR3 nucleotides read TGTGCCAGCAGCTCGAACAGGGATACTGAGCAGTTCTTC.

This CDR3 reads CASRTGYNTEAFF. CDR3 coding DNA: TGTGCCAGCAGGACAGGCTACAACACTGAAGCTTTCTTT. The V call is TRBV12-3 or TRBV12-4, the J call TRBJ1-1, with D tentatively TRBD1 (6 bases). The CDR3 length is 13 residues. Deletions cut 6 bases from V and 2 bases from J, with 10 bases between.

The genes are TRBV10-2 and TRBJ2-1; D is unclear. This CDR3 contains 14 residues. Trimming stripped 3 bases from V and 7 bases from J, with 13 bases between. Per germline, CDR1 WSHSY and CDR2 SAAADI. CDR3 amino acids: CASSDFNLRNEQFF. CDR3 DNA sequence: TGCGCCAGCAGTGACTTTAATCTGAGGAATGAGCAGTTCTTC.

The gene calls are TRBV19 and TRBJ1-3, with D uncertain. Germline V CDR1 and CDR2: LNHDA, SQIVND (reference sequence). V was shortened by 3 bases and J by 0 bases, with 9 bases between the two germline ends. The CDR3 runs to 15 residues. The CDR3 bases are TGTGCCAGTAGTATGTTTAGTTACTCTGGAAACACCATATATTTT. Translation gives CASSMFSYSGNTIYF.

This chain links TRBV28 with TRBJ1-1; no definite D call. Trimming stripped 6 bases from V and 1 base from J, with 12 bases between. Germline V lookup: CDR1 MDHEN, CDR2 SYDVKM. This CDR3 contains 14 residues. CDR3 nucleotide sequence: TGTGCCAGCAGGATCCGATCGGGGAACACTGAAGCTTTCTTT. Protein sequence: CASRIRSGNTEAFF. Based on the CDR3 plus reference TRBV28 and TRBJ1-1, the full variable domain is DVKVTQSSRYLVKRTGEKVFLECVQDMDHENMFWYRQDPGLGLRLIYFSYDVKMKEKGDIPEGYSVSREKKERFSLILESASTNQTSMYLCASRIRSGNTEAFFGQGTRLTVV.

The rearrangement joins TRBV3-1 (or the pseudogene TRBV3-2) to TRBJ2-7; 8 positions agree with TRBD1. Per the germline V gene, CDR1 is LGHDT and CDR2 is YNNKEL (reference sequence). The J segment lost 6 bases and the V segment lost 3 bases, leaving 4 bases of the junction unmatched. The CDR3 runs to 13 residues. CDR3 DNA sequence: TGTGCCAGCAGCCAGGACAGGGTGACCGAGCAGTACTTC. It yields the protein CASSQDRVTEQYF.

This sequence joins TRBV4-1 and TRBJ2-3, with D unclear. This CDR3 spans 11 amino acids. Looked up from germline, CDR1 is MGHRA and CDR2 is YSYEKL. V was pared by 2 bases and J by 5 bases, with 2 bases between. The CDR3 coding sequence is TGCGCCAGCAGCCAACTAGATACGCAGTATTTT. Its protein is CASSQLDTQYF.

V usage is TRBV11-3 and J usage is TRBJ1-1, with 10 positions matching TRBD1. CDR1 and CDR2 (germline): SGHNT, YENEEA. This CDR3 contains 13 residues. The V and J ends lost 8 bases and 3 bases, in that order; junction bases with no gene match: 3. CDR3 nucleotides: TGTGCCAGCGGGACAGGGGCTGACACTGAAGCTTTCTTT. Amino acid sequence: CASGTGADTEAFF.

The chain combines TRBV5-5 with TRBJ2-6, with D perhaps TRBD1 (5 bases). The ends were cut back, 2 bases at V and 4 bases at J, with 10 bases in the middle. Germline V gene data show CDR1 as SGHKS and CDR2 as YYEKEE (reference sequence). The CDR3 is 15 residues long. CDR3 DNA: TGTGCCAGCAGCTTTCAGGGTGTCGGGGCCAACGTCCTGACTTTC. It codes for CASSFQGVGANVLTF.

The chain couples TRBV12-3 or TRBV12-4 to TRBJ1-1, with D hard to call. V was pared by 5 bases and J by 0 bases, with 7 bases between. This CDR3 region has 13 residues. Here the CDR3 DNA reads TGTGCCAGCAGTCTTAGAGTGAACACTGAAGCTTTCTTT. Amino acid sequence: CASSLRVNTEAFF.

V is TRBV11-3 and J is TRBJ2-3; D possibly corresponds to TRBD1 (5 bases). CDR3 length: 12 amino acids. CDR1 is SGHNT, CDR2 YENEEA, per germline. Trimming pared 5 bases from V and 8 bases from J, leaving 11 bases between. The CDR3 DNA reads as TGTGCCAGCAGCCCCCCAAGGGGTACGCAGTATTTT. Its translation: CASSPPRGTQYF.

In nucleotides, the CDR3 is TGTGCCAGCAGCTTAGCGAGACAATATAACTATGGCTACACCTTC. This translates into CASSLARQYNYGYTF. The chain carries TRBV7-9 and TRBJ1-2; D call uncertain. The CDR3 runs to 15 residues. Germline values: CDR1 SEHNR, CDR2 FQNEAQ (reference sequence). The ends were cut back, 0 bases at V and 1 base at J, with 9 bases in the middle.

The V call is TRBV5-1, the J call TRBJ2-3, with 7 bases aligning to TRBD2. The CDR3 is 12 residues long. The V gene's germline CDR1 is SGHRS and CDR2 YFSETQ. The V gene end was trimmed by 7 bases and the J gene end by 2 bases; junction bases not matched to a gene: 1. CDR3 sequence (DNA): TGCGCCAGCGGGGACTACACAGATACGCAGTATTTT. Amino acid sequence: CASGDYTDTQYF.

CDR3 coding DNA: TGTGCCAGCAGCTTGGCCCGGGAGGTAGCTTTCTTT. The encoded protein is CASSLAREVAFF. V usage is TRBV7-2 and J usage is TRBJ1-1, with D unclear. Trimming cost V 3 bases and J 10 bases, with 12 bases left between them. The germline CDR1 and CDR2 sequences are SGHTA and FQGNSA. The CDR3 is made up of 12 amino acids.

This sequence joins TRBV10-3 and TRBJ1-6, with D uncertain. Deletions cut 8 bases from V and 1 base from J, with 12 bases between. The CDR3 is made up of 15 amino acids. Germline V lookup: CDR1 ENHRY, CDR2 SYGVKD. CDR3 in amino acids: CAIGPPPSYNSPLHF. CDR3 in DNA: TGTGCCATCGGGCCGCCGCCGTCCTATAATTCACCCCTCCACTTT.

This clone occurred many times. The rearrangement uses TRBV30 and TRBJ1-6; perhaps TRBD1 as D (6 bases). This CDR3 has 14 amino acids. Germline loops: CDR1 GTSNPN, CDR2 SVGIG (reference sequence). Trimming pared 5 bases from V and 8 bases from J, leaving 16 bases between. CDR3 protein: CAWGRTDGYSPLHF. CDR3 nucleotides: TGTGCCTGGGGCCGGACAGACGGGTATTCACCCCTCCACTTT.

The CDR3 here is CASSRTRPGDYGYTF. CDR3 in DNA: TGTGCCAGCAGTCGGACACGCCCGGGAGACTATGGCTACACCTTC. The chain recombines TRBV6-5 with TRBJ1-2, with D possibly TRBD1 on 5 matching bases. The CDR3 is made up of 15 amino acids. V shed 5 bases and J shed 3 bases, with 16 bases lying between them. Per germline, CDR1 MNHEY and CDR2 SVGAGI.

V is TRBV5-1 and J is TRBJ2-1; the match to TRBD2 covers 9 bases. This CDR3 contains 17 residues. Germline CDR1 SGHRS, CDR2 YFSETQ. The junction had 11 bases not matched to a gene; V was cut back by 0 bases and J by 7 bases. CDR3 amino acids: CASSLATSAGGLNEQFF. The DNA of the CDR3 is TGCGCCAGCAGCTTGGCTACCTCAGCGGGAGGTCTGAATGAGCAGTTCTTC.

The sample holds a few counts of this clone. This chain connects TRBV6-1 to TRBJ2-2, with a weak D call TRBD1 (6 bases). Germline CDR1 is MNHNS and CDR2 is SASEGT. Trimming left V 0 bases short and J 6 bases short, with 14 bases between. There are 16 residues in the CDR3. The CDR3 DNA follows: TGTGCCAGCAGTGAAGCCATGGCAGGGGCCGCCGGGGAGCTGTTTTTT. This encodes CASSEAMAGAAGELFF.

This clone was seen only once. The chain carries TRBV3-1 (or the pseudogene TRBV3-2) and TRBJ2-2; 15 bases agree with TRBD2. CDR3 size: 18 residues. The ends lost 4 bases at V and 4 bases at J; junction bases unmatched: 7. In germline, CDR1 is LGHDT, CDR2 YNNKEL (reference sequence). CDR3 DNA sequence: TGTGCCAGCAGCCCGCACGGGACTAGCGGGAGGTTCACCGGGGAGCTGTTTTTT. Its translation: CASSPHGTSGRFTGELFF.

The rearrangement links TRBV28 to TRBJ1-2; tentatively, D is TRBD1 (5 bases). The CDR3 is made up of 15 amino acids. Germline V gene lookup returns CDR1 MDHEN and CDR2 SYDVKM. Between the trimmed V and J ends, which lost 5 bases and 4 bases, there was a span of 17 bases. CDR3 DNA: TGTGCCAGCAGTCCCGAGAGACAGTTAATCTATGGCTACACCTTC. It specifies CASSPERQLIYGYTF.

The chain has TRBV3-1 (or the pseudogene TRBV3-2) and TRBJ2-7; the D gene is possibly TRBD1 (5 bases). This CDR3 spans 13 amino acids. Trimming left V 2 bases short and J 2 bases short, with 7 bases between. In germline, CDR1 is LGHDT, CDR2 YNNKEL (reference sequence). CDR3 sequence: CASSQRGTYEQYF. The CDR3 DNA sequence: TGTGCCAGCAGCCAAAGGGGTACCTACGAGCAGTACTTC.

The DNA for the CDR3 is TGTGCCAGCAGATACCGGGTTTTCGATGAGCAGTTCTTC. It is translated as CASRYRVFDEQFF. The chain carries TRBV27 and TRBJ2-1; D not certain. The germline gives CDR1 MNHEY, CDR2 SMNVEV (reference sequence). V lost 6 bases and J lost 8, with 14 bases in between. CDR3 length equals 13 residues.